The clone carrying this TCR beta chain turned up a few times. The yield of each sequencing run was over 160 million TCR-beta sequences from 15-18 subjects. TCRdb called the 5' RACE reads again in MiXCR, with one record for every CDR3 protein. The sample contains around 28,000 distinct CDR3 sequences, approximately 6.6% of which appear only once. The sample is drawn from a study of neurological immune-mediated disorders. The germline CDR1 and CDR2 sequences are DFQATT and SNEGSKA (reference sequence). The CDR3 has 13 amino acids. V dropped 4 bases and J dropped 2 bases, with 12 bases sitting between them.

The TCR was taken from a woman between 50 and 59 years old in good health. The sequenced sample was PBMCs. This sequence joins TRBV20-1 and TRBJ2-7; possibly TRBD1 or TRBD2 for D (5 bases each). CDR3 bases: TGCAGTGCTACCGGGACCGATACCTACGAGCAGTACTTC. Translated, it gives CSATGTDTYEQYF.